Included here is one T cell receptor beta chain sequence, with context. Its antigen is not known. This entry is derived from a study of shared clonotypes between healthy human individuals. Study outcomes and limitations: A handful of donors held about 5% of naive CD4 clonotypes in common.

Every immunoSEQ plate was one replicate of a subset's evenly spread DNA. Profiling relied on immunoSEQ multiplex PCR, and the TCRdb table lists in-frame clones only, not all of them. This table has roughly 2,500,000 clones, over 85% appearing once. Material for sequencing was naive CD4+ T cells from PBMCs. Indicated subset: CD45RA+ positively selected. This clonotype originated in a man between 18 and 29 years old in good health. Some clones in this sample may be carry-over from other donors' samples.

The CDR3 nucleotides are TGTGCCAGCAGTCCCCCCCGGGTAGGGGGCATCGATACGCAGTATTTT. Encoded protein: CASSPPRVGGIDTQYF. The V call is TRBV27, the J call TRBJ2-3; 7 bases agree with TRBD1. CDR3 size: 16 residues. Germline V CDR1 and CDR2: MNHEY, SMNVEV (reference sequence). The V segment lost 5 bases and the J segment 6 bases; nucleotides outside the gene matches: 14.